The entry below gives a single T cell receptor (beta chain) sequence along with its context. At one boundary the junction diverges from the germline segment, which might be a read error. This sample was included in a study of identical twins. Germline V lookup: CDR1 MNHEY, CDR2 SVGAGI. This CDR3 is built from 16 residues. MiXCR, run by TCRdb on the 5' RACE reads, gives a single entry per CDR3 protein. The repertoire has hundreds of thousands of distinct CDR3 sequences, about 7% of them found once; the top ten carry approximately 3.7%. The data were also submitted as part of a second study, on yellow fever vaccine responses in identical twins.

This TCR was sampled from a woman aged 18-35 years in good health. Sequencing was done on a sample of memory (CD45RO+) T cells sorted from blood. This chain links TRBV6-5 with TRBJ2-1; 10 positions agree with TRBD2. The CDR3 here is CASRYSGLAAPGGQFF. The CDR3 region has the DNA TGTGCCAGCAGATACTCCGGACTAGCGGCGCCCGGGGGGCAGTTCTTC.